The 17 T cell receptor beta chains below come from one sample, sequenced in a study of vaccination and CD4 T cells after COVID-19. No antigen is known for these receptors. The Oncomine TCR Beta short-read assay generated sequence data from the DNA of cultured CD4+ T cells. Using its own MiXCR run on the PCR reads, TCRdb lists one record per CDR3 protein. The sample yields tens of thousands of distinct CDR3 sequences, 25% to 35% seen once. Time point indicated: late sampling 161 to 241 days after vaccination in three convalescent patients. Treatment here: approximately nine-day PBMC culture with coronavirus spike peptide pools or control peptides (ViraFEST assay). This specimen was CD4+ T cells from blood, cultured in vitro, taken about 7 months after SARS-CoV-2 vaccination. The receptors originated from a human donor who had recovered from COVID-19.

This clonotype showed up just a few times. The CDR3 sequence is CSAREVTRTSGTTDTQYF. The DNA for the CDR3 is TGCAGTGCTAGGGAAGTAACGAGGACTAGCGGGACCACAGATACGCAGTATTTT. The V and J genes are TRBV20-1 and TRBJ2-3; TRBD2 agrees at 12 bases. J was trimmed by 2 bases and V by 3 bases; bases with no gene match: 12. CDR3 length: 18 amino acids. CDR1 is DFQATT, CDR2 SNEGSKA, per germline (reference sequence).

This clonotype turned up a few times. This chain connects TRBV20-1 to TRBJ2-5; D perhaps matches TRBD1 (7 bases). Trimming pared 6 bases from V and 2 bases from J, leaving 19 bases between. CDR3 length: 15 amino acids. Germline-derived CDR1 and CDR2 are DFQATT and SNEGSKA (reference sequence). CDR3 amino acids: CSARGAVGWQETQYF. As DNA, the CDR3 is TGCAGTGCCAGGGGGGCCGTGGGATGGCAAGAGACCCAGTACTTC.

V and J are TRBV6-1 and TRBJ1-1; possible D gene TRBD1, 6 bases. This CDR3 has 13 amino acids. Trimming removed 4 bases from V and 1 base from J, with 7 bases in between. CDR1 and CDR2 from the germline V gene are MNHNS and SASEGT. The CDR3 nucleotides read TGTGCCAGCAGTGGCAGGGGGAACACTGAAGCTTTCTTT. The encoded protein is CASSGRGNTEAFF.

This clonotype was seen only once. CDR3 bases: TGTGCCAGCAGTCGGCGACTAGGCATAGATACGCAGTATTTT. The encoded protein is CASSRRLGIDTQYF. This chain connects TRBV27 to TRBJ2-3; TRBD2 is a possible D gene (6 bases). This CDR3 is built from 14 residues. CDR1 MNHEY and CDR2 SMNVEV come from the germline V gene (reference sequence). The V end was cut by 5 bases, the J end by 5 bases, with 14 bases between.

CDR3 protein: CASSPSVTPDTQYF. Written as DNA, the CDR3 is TGTGCCAGCAGCCCCTCAGTAACCCCAGATACGCAGTATTTT. The chain uses TRBV7-2 and TRBJ2-3; D remains ambiguous. The CDR3 is 14 amino acids. The V gene lost 5 bases and the J gene lost 4 bases, with 13 bases spanning the gap. Germline lookup yields CDR1 SGHTA and CDR2 FQGNSA.

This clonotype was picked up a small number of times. The CDR3 DNA reads TGCAGTACCCTGAAAGATAGTTACGAGCAGTACTTC. Its protein is CSTLKDSYEQYF. The chain uses TRBV20-1 and TRBJ2-7; unclear D gene. The CDR3 has 12 residues. With 8 bases removed from V and 4 bases from J, the gap between germline ends came to 15 bases. Germline V CDR1 and CDR2: DFQATT, SNEGSKA (reference sequence).

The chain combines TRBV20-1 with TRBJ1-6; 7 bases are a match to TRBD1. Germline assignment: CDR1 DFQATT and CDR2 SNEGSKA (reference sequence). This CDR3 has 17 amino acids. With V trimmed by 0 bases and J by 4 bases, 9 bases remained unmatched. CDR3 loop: CSARDRTGGTYNSPLHF. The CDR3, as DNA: TGCAGTGCTAGAGACCGGACAGGCGGTACTTATAATTCACCCCTCCACTTT.

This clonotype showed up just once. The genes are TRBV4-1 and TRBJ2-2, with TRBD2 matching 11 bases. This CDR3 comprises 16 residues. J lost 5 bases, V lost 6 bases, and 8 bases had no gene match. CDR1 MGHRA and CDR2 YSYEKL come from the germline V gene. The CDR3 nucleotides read TGCGCCAGCAGGGGAGGTAGCGGGAGGGAGACCGGGGAGCTGTTTTTT. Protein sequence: CASRGGSGRETGELFF.

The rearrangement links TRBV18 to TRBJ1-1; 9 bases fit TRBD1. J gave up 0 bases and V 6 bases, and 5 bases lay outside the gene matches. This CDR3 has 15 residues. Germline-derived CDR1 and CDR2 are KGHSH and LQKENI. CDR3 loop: CASSGGQGVNTEAFF. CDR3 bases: TGTGCCAGCTCCGGGGGACAGGGAGTGAACACTGAAGCTTTCTTT.

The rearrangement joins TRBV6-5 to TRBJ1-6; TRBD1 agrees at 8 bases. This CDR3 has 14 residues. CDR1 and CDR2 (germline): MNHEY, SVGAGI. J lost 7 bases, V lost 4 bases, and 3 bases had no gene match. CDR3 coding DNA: TGTGCCAGCAGTTCCGGACAGGGAAATTCACCCCTCCACTTT. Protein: CASSSGQGNSPLHF.

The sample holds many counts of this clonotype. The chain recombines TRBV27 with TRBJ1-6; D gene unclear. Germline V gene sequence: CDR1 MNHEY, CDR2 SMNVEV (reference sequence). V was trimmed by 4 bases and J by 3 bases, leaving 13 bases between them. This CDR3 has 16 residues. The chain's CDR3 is CASSSRAEHYNSPLHF. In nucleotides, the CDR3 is TGTGCCAGCAGTTCCCGGGCAGAGCACTATAATTCACCCCTCCACTTT.

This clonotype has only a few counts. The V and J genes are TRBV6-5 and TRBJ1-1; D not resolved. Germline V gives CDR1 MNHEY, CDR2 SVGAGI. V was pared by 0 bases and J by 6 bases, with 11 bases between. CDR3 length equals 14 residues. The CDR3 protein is CASSYSPTDAEAFF. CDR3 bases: TGTGCCAGCAGTTACTCCCCCACGGACGCTGAAGCTTTCTTT.

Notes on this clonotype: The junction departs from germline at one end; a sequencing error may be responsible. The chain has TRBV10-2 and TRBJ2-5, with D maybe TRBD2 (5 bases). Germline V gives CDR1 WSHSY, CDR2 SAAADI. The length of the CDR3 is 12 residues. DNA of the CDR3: TGCGCCAGCGGGGTCGGTTGGGAGACTCAGTACTTC. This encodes CASGVGWETQYF.

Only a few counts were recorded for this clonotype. The CDR3 protein is CASSYGWGTDTQYF. For the CDR3, the DNA is TGTGCCAGCAGTTACGGGTGGGGCACAGATACGCAGTATTTT. The rearrangement uses TRBV6-6 and TRBJ2-3, with D uncertain. V was pared by 2 bases and J by 1 base, with 7 bases between. Germline-derived CDR1 and CDR2 are MNHNY and SVGAGI (reference sequence). The CDR3 is made up of 14 amino acids.

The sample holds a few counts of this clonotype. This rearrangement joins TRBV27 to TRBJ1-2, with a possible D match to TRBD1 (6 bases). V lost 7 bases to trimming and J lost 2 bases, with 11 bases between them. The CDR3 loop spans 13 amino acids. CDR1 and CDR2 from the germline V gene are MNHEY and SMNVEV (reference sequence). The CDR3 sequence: CASKRTGNYGYTF. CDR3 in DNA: TGTGCCAGCAAGAGAACAGGGAACTATGGCTACACCTTC.

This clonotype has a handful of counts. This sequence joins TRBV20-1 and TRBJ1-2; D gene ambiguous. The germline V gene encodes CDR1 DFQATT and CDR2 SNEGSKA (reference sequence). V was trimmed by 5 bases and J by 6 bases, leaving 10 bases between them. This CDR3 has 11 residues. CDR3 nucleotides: TGCAGTGCTGGACGACCCGATGGCTACACCTTC. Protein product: CSAGRPDGYTF.

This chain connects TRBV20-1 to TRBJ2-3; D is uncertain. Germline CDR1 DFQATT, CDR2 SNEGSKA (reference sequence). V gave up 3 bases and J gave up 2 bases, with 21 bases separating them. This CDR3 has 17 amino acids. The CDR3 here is CSASPLDRRRPTDTQYF. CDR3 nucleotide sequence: TGCAGTGCTAGCCCGTTGGATCGTAGAAGGCCCACAGATACGCAGTATTTT.